This record concerns one T cell receptor beta chain sequence. Its antigen has not been determined. No base quality information exists; no much larger clone differs at one position. Library generation was performed with 5' RACE. The sequencing machine was an Illumina HiSeq 2000. A universal primer binding site was added through template switching, and the final cDNA carried a unique molecular identifier so that TCR cDNA molecules could be counted accurately. Specific primers in the conserved constant-segment region were used to synthesize first-strand cDNA for TCR alpha and beta chains. Each cDNA library was double barcoded, with a SMART-Mk sample barcode plus Illumina barcodes, to control for contamination. TruSeq adapter sequences and Illumina sample barcodes were added in two successive PCR steps. TCR alpha and beta cDNA libraries were sequenced on the Illumina HiSeq platform with custom primers. From the authors' description of their analysis: MiGEC processed the raw reads to extract unique molecular identifiers, while MiXCR was used to determine the CDR3 positions. For each individual, recombination models were inferred using an EM algorithm with the repgenHMM and IGoR tools. The tcR package in R was used for shared clonotype analysis, with sharing normalized by the product of cloneset sizes. Out-of-frame nonproductive sequences were analyzed to study raw recombination free of thymic and clonal selection effects. The public reads were reanalyzed by TCRdb: fastp trimming at Q25, MiXCR alignment, in-frame beta chains only. Every CDR3 protein is listed once, alongside the most common genes and DNA of its rows. The V and J calls were determined by TCRdb, not by the authors. The sample contains a few hundred thousand distinct CDR3 sequences, around 9.6% of them found a single time. More than 2.5% of the sample belongs to the ten largest clones.

The record originates from a study of identical twins (dated by TCRdb to 2016 to 2017). Describing the broader study: The study deep-sequenced TCR alpha and beta repertoires from monozygotic twins, unrelated adults of various ages and cord blood to test whether fetal clonotypes persist. Replicate twin experiments were performed at different times using different library preparation protocols to rule out contamination. The investigation overall reported the following: In beta out-of-frame sequences, excess twin sharing was weaker, because having fewer shared sequences lowered the signal-to-noise ratio. Zero-insertion analyses could be partly confounded by invariant T cells such as MAIT and iNKT, though diverse VJ usage argued against such confounding for most clonotypes. In monozygotic twins, recombination models systematically underestimated out-of-frame TCR alpha sharing, but the models matched the sharing seen between unrelated individuals. Conclusions relied on cross-sectional statistical analysis, since the same donors could not be followed over many years. Compared with coincidental sharing between unrelated individuals, out-of-frame TCR alpha sequences shared between twins had an excess of sequences with low generation probability. Abundant cord blood beta clonotypes carried fewer insertions; young adult naive repertoires showed a weaker similar trend, while memory repertoires showed none.

V is cut by 6 bases and J by 0 bases, and the space between the germline ends is 12 bases. CDR1 LNHDA and CDR2 SQIVND are derived from the germline V gene (reference sequence). Inclusive of the bounding cysteine and phenylalanine, the CDR3 is 15 residues long. The sequence is cut down to CDR3 DNA, 45 bases in frame from base 1. All donors were healthy Caucasians. Three pairs of female monozygotic twins, all aged 18 to 29 years, were included in the twin cohort. Peripheral blood mononuclear cells were used as the source from which RNA for TCR libraries was isolated. These records were also assigned to another study, of yellow fever vaccine responses in identical twins. As the second paper documents: According to the authors, the vaccine-induced T cell response in identical twins seemed to be partly convergent and partly specific to each individual. Focusing on identical twins, the study followed the T cell clones that responded to the vaccine, and did so with precision.

The specimen was PBMCs. The TCR sequence derives from a woman aged 18-29 years in good health. In this chain, TRBV19 is recombined with TRBJ1-5; the best D guess is TRBD1, with 6 bases matching. The CDR3 corresponds to CASSKRTDSNQPQHF. The DNA sequence is TGTGCCAGTAGCAAACGGACAGATAGCAATCAGCCCCAGCATTTT.